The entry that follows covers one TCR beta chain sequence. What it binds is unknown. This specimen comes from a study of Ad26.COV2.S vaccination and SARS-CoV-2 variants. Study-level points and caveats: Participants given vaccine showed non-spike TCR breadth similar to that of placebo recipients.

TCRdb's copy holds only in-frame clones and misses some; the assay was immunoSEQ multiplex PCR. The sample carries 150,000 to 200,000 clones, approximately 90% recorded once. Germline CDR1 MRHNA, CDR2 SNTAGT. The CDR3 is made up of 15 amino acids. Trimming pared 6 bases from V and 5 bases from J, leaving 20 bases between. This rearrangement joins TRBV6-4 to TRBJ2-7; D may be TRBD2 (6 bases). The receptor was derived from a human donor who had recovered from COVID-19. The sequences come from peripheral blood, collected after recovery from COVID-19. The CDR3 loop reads CASRHSGTGLDEQYF. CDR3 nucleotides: TGTGCCAGCAGACACTCCGGGACTGGTCTGGACGAGCAGTACTTC.